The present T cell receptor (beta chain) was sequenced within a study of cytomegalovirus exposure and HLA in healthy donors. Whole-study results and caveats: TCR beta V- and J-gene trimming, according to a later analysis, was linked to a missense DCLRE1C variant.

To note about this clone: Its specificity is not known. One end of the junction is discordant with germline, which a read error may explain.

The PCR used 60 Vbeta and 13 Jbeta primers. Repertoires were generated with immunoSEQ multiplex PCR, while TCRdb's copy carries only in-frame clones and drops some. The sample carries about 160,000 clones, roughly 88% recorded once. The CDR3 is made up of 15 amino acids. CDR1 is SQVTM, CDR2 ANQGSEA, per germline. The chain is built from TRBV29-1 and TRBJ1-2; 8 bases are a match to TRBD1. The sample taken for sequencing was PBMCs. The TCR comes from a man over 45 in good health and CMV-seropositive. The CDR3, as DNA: TGCAGCGTGGAAGGACAGGGCTATCCTAACTATGGCTACACCTTC. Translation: CSVEGQGYPNYGYTF.